This entry lists 9 T cell receptor beta chains sequenced from one sample in a study of monozygotic twins with inflammatory bowel disease. TCRdb reprocessed the 5' RACE reads, with one entry per CDR3 protein and no DNA. The sample table sets out 300,000 to 400,000 distinct CDR3 sequences. The sequenced material came from blood. The receptors stem from a human donor with ulcerative colitis or Crohn's disease, or a healthy co-twin of an affected twin (not recorded which).

The gene calls are TRBV5-4 and TRBJ2-3; with no DNA, the TCRdb D assignment of TRBD2 cannot be verified. Germline V gene data show CDR1 as SGHNT and CDR2 as YYREEE (reference sequence). This CDR3 contains 13 residues. CDR3 sequence reads: CAIRAGETDTQYF.

The chain couples TRBV4-3 to TRBJ2-1; TCRdb gives TRBD2 as the D gene, but with no DNA this cannot be confirmed. CDR3 length: 16 amino acids. Per germline, CDR1 LGHNA and CDR2 YSLEER. The CDR3 protein is CASSRDGRGIYNEQFF.

The chain has TRBV5-5 and TRBJ1-6; with no DNA, the TCRdb D assignment of TRBD1 cannot be verified. Germline loops: CDR1 SGHKS, CDR2 YYEKEE (reference sequence). This CDR3 comprises 15 residues. The CDR3 loop is CASTGDIWDNSPLHF.

The V and J genes are TRBV6-6 and TRBJ2-7. The germline V gene encodes CDR1 MNHNY and CDR2 SVGAGI (reference sequence). CDR3 size: 13 residues. CDR3 residues: CASSYATPYEQYF.

The chain uses TRBV28 and TRBJ2-2; TCRdb selects TRBD2, and the lack of DNA leaves this call unchecked. The germline gives CDR1 MDHEN, CDR2 SYDVKM. This CDR3 region has 15 residues. The CDR3: CASSPRAGKAGELFF.

The chain carries TRBV6-1 and TRBJ1-1; without DNA, the TCRdb call of TRBD1 cannot be checked. This CDR3 spans 15 amino acids. The germline V gene has CDR1 MNHNS and CDR2 SASEGT. This chain's CDR3 is CASSPRDRESTEAFF.

The chain has TRBV4-3 and TRBJ2-2. The CDR3 length is 14 residues. Germline loops: CDR1 LGHNA, CDR2 YSLEER. The CDR3 spells CASSQLTNTGELFF.

This chain uses TRBV12-3 or TRBV12-4 with TRBJ1-1. The CDR3 is made up of 13 amino acids. The CDR3 is CASSFSGGTQAFF.

The CDR3 sequence is CARPGDRGENTEAFF. V and J are TRBV2 and TRBJ1-1; the TCRdb call, TRBD1, lacks DNA for checking. The CDR3 contains 15 residues. Germline CDR1 is SNHLY and CDR2 is FYNNEI.